Listed below are T cell receptor beta chains from one sample, sequenced in a study of CD8+ T cells in alopecia areata. TCRdb keeps only in-frame clones here, not all; method: immunoSEQ multiplex PCR. The sample shows about 130,000 clones, 45% to 65% of them seen only once. This specimen was CD4+ T cells sorted from blood, taken at week 0. The receptors originated from a human donor with alopecia areata. Both conserved end residues are part of each CDR3. Each record gives: clone size, D gene, J gene, CDR3 length, V gene, CDR3 protein, CDR3 DNA. The D gene is left open where the match is weak. Rows give clone size only sometimes, using once, few, many, or a class for an expanded clone.

>-|-|TRBJ1-1|13|TRBV19
CANKTDRNTEAFF
TGTGCCAACAAGACCGACAGGAACACTGAAGCTTTCTTT
>few|-|TRBJ2-1|13|TRBV10-3
CAISDSDRQTKFF
TGTGCCATCAGTGACTCGGACCGCCAAACCAAGTTCTTC
>-|-|TRBJ2-1|14|TRBV7-3
CASSLGQVYNEQFF
TGTGCCAGCAGCTTAGGTCAGGTATACAATGAGCAGTTCTTC
>-|-|TRBJ2-5|10|TRBV25-1
CASSEGTQYF
TGTGCCAGCAGTGAGGGGACCCAGTACTTC
>many|-|TRBJ2-6|16|TRBV30
CAWSQGGGAGANVLTF
TGTGCCTGGAGTCAGGGAGGTGGTGCTGGGGCCAACGTCCTGACTTTC
>medium-sized|TRBD1|TRBJ2-7|15|TRBV7-2
CASSPRTGGIYEQYF
TGTGCCAGCAGCCCGCGGACAGGAGGAATCTACGAGCAGTACTTC
>few|-|TRBJ1-4|15|TRBV9
CASSVGLMDSEKLFF
TGTGCCAGCAGCGTAGGTTTGATGGACAGTGAAAAACTGTTTTTT
>-|TRBD1|TRBJ1-1|17|TRBV5-6
CASSLVGTGGWNTEAFF
TGTGCCAGCAGCTTGGTGGGGACAGGGGGCTGGAACACTGAAGCTTTCTTT
>-|TRBD2|TRBJ2-4|17|TRBV10-3
CAISGTSGGGAKNIQYF
TGTGCCATCAGTGGGACTAGCGGAGGGGGAGCCAAAAACATTCAGTACTTC
>-|-|TRBJ2-7|14|TRBV5-6
CASSFGGPTYEQYF
TGTGCCAGCAGCTTCGGGGGCCCCACCTACGAGCAGTACTTC
>few|TRBD1|TRBJ1-1|14|TRBV7-9
CASSRTGQGTEAFF
TGTGCCAGCAGCCGGACGGGACAGGGGACTGAAGCTTTCTTT
>-|-|TRBJ2-7|15|TRBV4-1
CASSQDWAGLYEQYF
TGCGCCAGCAGCCAAGATTGGGCAGGGCTCTACGAGCAGTACTTC
>-|-|TRBJ1-6|14|TRBV7-2
CASSLGKENSPLHF
TGTGCCAGCAGCCTCGGGAAGGAGAATTCACCCCTCCACTTT
>-|-|TRBJ1-5|12|TRBV7-2
CASSQENQPQHF
TGTGCCAGCAGCCAAGAAAATCAGCCCCAGCATTTT
>-|TRBD1|TRBJ1-1|13|TRBV5-6
CASSQTGGGSAFF
TGTGCCAGCAGCCAAACAGGGGGCGGGTCGGCTTTCTTT
>-|-|TRBJ2-3|14|TRBV14
CASSPNTGPDTQYF
TGTGCCAGCAGCCCCAATACAGGGCCGGATACGCAGTATTTT
>-|-|TRBJ2-1|10|TRBV7-9
CASSLYEQFF
TGTGCCAGCAGCTTATATGAGCAGTTCTTC
>-|-|TRBJ1-5|17|TRBV18
CASSPPTAGNSNQPQHF
TGTGCCAGCTCACCACCAACGGCAGGCAATAGCAATCAGCCCCAGCATTTT
>-|-|TRBJ1-6|12|TRBV6-6
CASSYDNSPLHF
TGTGCCAGCAGTTACGATAATTCACCCCTCCACTTT
>-|-|TRBJ2-5|13|TRBV7-2
CASSRLVQETQYF
TGTGCCAGCAGCAGACTAGTACAAGAGACCCAGTACTTC
>-|TRBD1|TRBJ2-7|12|TRBV9
CASSSPGQGQYF
TGTGCCAGCAGCTCACCGGGACAGGGGCAGTACTTC
>-|-|TRBJ1-5|15|TRBV2
CASSEARQNNQPQHF
TGTGCCAGCAGTGAAGCGCGGCAGAACAATCAGCCCCAGCATTTT
>few|TRBD1|TRBJ1-4|11|TRBV10-3
CAAGGNEKLFF
TGTGCCGCAGGGGGAAATGAAAAACTGTTTTTT
>-|TRBD1|TRBJ2-5|16|TRBV13
CASSSRTGQGLKTQYF
TGTGCCAGCAGCTCTAGAACTGGACAGGGTTTAAAGACCCAGTACTTC
>-|TRBD2|TRBJ2-7|15|TRBV4-2
CASSQLTSGVNEQYF
TGTGCCAGCAGCCAACTGACTAGCGGGGTGAATGAGCAGTACTTC
>few|-|TRBJ1-6|18|TRBV7-8
CASSLVGIGGNHNSPLHF
TGTGCCAGCAGCTTAGTGGGGATAGGGGGGAATCATAATTCACCCCTCCACTTT
>-|-|TRBJ2-3|14|TRBV25-1
CASRRPGNTDTQYF
TGTGCCAGCAGAAGGCCAGGTAACACAGATACGCAGTATTTT
>-|-|TRBJ1-1|15|TRBV7-9
CASSPPSSVNTEAFF
TGTGCCAGCAGCCCCCCAAGTTCGGTGAACACTGAAGCTTTCTTT
>-|-|TRBJ1-1|13|TRBV9
CASSVATNREAFF
TGTGCCAGCAGCGTAGCTACGAACAGGGAAGCTTTCTTT
>-|TRBD1|TRBJ2-1|16|TRBV9
CASSVDGTGVYNEQFF
TGTGCCAGCAGCGTAGACGGGACAGGGGTCTACAATGAGCAGTTCTTC
>-|-|TRBJ2-7|15|TRBV4-3
CASSQDGQGWYEQYF
TGCGCCAGCAGCCAAGATGGGCAGGGTTGGTACGAGCAGTACTTC
>few|TRBD1|TRBJ1-1|12|TRBV29-1
CSGRQGYTEAFF
TGCAGCGGCAGACAGGGATACACTGAAGCTTTCTTT
>few|-|TRBJ2-4|18|TRBV7-2
CASSTHSTETLAKNIQYF
TGTGCCAGCAGCACCCACTCAACTGAAACTCTAGCCAAAAACATTCAGTACTTC
>-|TRBD1|TRBJ2-1|16|TRBV5-1
CASSVLGQGVVDEQFF
TGCGCCAGCAGCGTGTTGGGACAGGGGGTAGTCGATGAGCAGTTCTTC
>once|TRBD1|TRBJ1-2|16|TRBV18
CASSPPGTGATYGYTF
TGTGCCAGCTCACCACCCGGGACAGGGGCGACCTATGGCTACACCTTC
>few|-|TRBJ2-3|13|TRBV2
CASRVVRSDTQYF
TGTGCCAGTAGGGTGGTGAGGTCAGATACGCAGTATTTT
>-|TRBD1|TRBJ1-2|15|TRBV7-9
CASSLPTGGASGYTF
TGTGCCAGCAGCTTACCGACAGGGGGCGCGAGTGGCTACACCTTC
>-|-|TRBJ1-5|15|TRBV10-3
CAISGADATNQPQHF
TGTGCCATCAGTGGGGCGGACGCTACTAATCAGCCCCAGCATTTT
>-|-|TRBJ2-2|16|TRBV7-9
CASTTMDTLYTGELFF
TGTGCCAGCACCACTATGGACACCTTGTACACCGGGGAGCTGTTTTTT
>few|-|TRBJ2-1|16|TRBV9
CASSAVVARKTNEQFF
TGTGCCAGCAGCGCAGTAGTGGCACGGAAGACTAATGAGCAGTTCTTC
>few|-|TRBJ1-2|13|TRBV30
CAWSPLAANGYTF
TGTGCCTGGAGTCCCTTGGCAGCTAATGGCTACACCTTC
>few|-|TRBJ2-3|15|TRBV28
CASSLTGGSTDTQYF
TGTGCCAGCAGTTTGACGGGCGGGAGCACAGATACGCAGTATTTT